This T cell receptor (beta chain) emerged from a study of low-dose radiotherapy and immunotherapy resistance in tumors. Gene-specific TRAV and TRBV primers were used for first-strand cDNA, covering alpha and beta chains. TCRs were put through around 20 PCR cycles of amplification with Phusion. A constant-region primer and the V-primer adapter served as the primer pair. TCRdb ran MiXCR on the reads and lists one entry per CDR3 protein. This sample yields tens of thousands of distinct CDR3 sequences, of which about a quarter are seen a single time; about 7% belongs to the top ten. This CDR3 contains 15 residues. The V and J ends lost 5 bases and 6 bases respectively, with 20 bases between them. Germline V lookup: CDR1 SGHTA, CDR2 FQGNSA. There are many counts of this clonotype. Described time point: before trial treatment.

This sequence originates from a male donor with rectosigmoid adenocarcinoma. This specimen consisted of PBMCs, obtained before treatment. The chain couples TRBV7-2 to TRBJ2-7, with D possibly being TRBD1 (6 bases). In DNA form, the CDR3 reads TGTGCCAGCAGCCAGGGGACACTCGGAGGTCTCGAGCAGTACTTC. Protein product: CASSQGTLGGLEQYF.